Listed here is a single T cell receptor (beta chain). Mismatch with germline at one junction end may stem from a read error. This sample's RNA came from whole unsorted tissue. This non-tumor lung sample came from over 3 cm beyond the tumor edge. The data belong to a study of tumor and adjacent non-tumor tissue in lung cancer. Germline CDR1 MNHEY, CDR2 SVGAGI. This CDR3 spans 14 amino acids. Three rounds of nested PCR, following a modified ARM-PCR protocol, produced the TCRbeta library. Via MiXCR, TCRdb re-called the multiplex PCR reads, giving one row per CDR3 protein. The sample has around 99,000 distinct CDR3 sequences; about 64% are singletons.

The sequenced sample consisted of distant non-tumor lung tissue. The clonotype originates from a man in his sixties with non-small cell lung cancer. V is TRBV6-5 and J is TRBJ1-2, with a possible D match to TRBD1 (6 bases). The CDR3 nucleotides are TGTGCCAGCAGTAACAGGGTAGATAGCTATGACTACATCTTC. Residues: CASSNRVDSYDYIF.